This T cell receptor (beta chain) was recorded in a study of control samples from healthy donors and cancer patients. The CDR3 spans 18 residues. The trim removed 0 bases at V and 4 bases at J, leaving 13 bases unmatched. Germline CDR1 is SGHVS and CDR2 is FNYEAQ. Repertoires were generated with immunoSEQ multiplex PCR, while TCRdb's copy carries only in-frame clones and drops some. The sample holds about 140,000 clones, more than 90% seen once. J is TRBJ2-7 and V is TRBV7-6; 9 bases fit TRBD1. The receptor was derived from a man in his thirties or forties in good health. The sequencing input was blood. The CDR3 coding sequence is TGTGCCAGCAGCTTAGCATCGGGGACAGGGTCCGGTCGGTACGAGCAGTACTTC. This translates into CASSLASGTGSGRYEQYF.